In this sample, the clone carrying this TCR beta chain turned up a few times. The data derive from a study of cytotoxic CD8 clonotypes in ibrutinib-treated CLL. Study as a whole: Across the patients, 10 to 11 were relapsed/refractory, 15 treatment-naive and approximately 18 IGHV unmutated. Complete response was seen in 2 patients and partial in around 24; approximately 12 progressed and roughly 14 stayed remitted after a median around 6 years. Sample averages reached 255,043 productive templates and over 85,000 productive rearrangements.

Measured with immunoSEQ multiplex PCR; TCRdb has only the in-frame clones, and not every one. The table has 30,000 to 40,000 clones, about 50% seen once. Looked up from germline, CDR1 is GTSNPN and CDR2 is SVGIG (reference sequence). J gave up 3 bases and V 3 bases, and 5 bases lay outside the gene matches. CDR3 length: 14 amino acids. V gene TRBV30 combines with J gene TRBJ1-5, with 7 bases aligning to TRBD1. Source: PBMCs, taken before ibrutinib treatment. This receptor was taken from a human donor with chronic lymphocytic leukemia. CDR3 DNA: TGTGCCTGGAGCACCGGGACAGTCAATCAGCCCCAGCATTTT. Translating gives CAWSTGTVNQPQHF.